This TCR beta chain stems from a study of shared clonotypes between healthy human individuals (dated by TCRdb to 2019 to 2021). A note on the overall study: The cohort included a few men and two women between 18 and 49 years of age. Blood TCR repertoires of five healthy adults were deeply sequenced to estimate repertoire size and the extent of clonotype sharing between individuals. To increase sequencing depth and limit assay-specific biases, different laboratories used diverse techniques to prepare libraries and sequence TCR repertoires. Leukapheresis yielded between about 0.94 and 8.9 billion PBMCs per donor. For each donor, CD4 naive and CD4 memory were each given three plates, CD8 naive was given two plates, and CD8 memory was given one plate. Beyond this particular receptor, the publication reports: Even with the large sequencing depth, rarefaction of the sorted-subset datasets indicated that sequencing was incomplete. The genetic and exposure-history diversity represented was limited by the small number of donors. Pairwise subsampling indicated that sequencing depth was expected to affect the degree of clonotype sharing among donors. Sampling was restricted to blood, and TCR repertoires in tissues likely differ from the TCR repertoires found in blood. Sharing across several donors was observed for 5% to 6.5% of naive CD4, less than 4% of naive CD8, over 2% of memory CD4, and about 0.4% of memory CD8 clonotypes. Compared with non-shared clonotypes, the clonotypes found in all four sorted-subset donors had higher generation probabilities. Naive subsets generally had larger estimated clonotype richness than memory subsets did.

This clone has only one observation. The target of this receptor is not known. No base-level quality is on record; no much larger clone is a single base apart. Using the deep immunoSEQ assay, TCR CDR3 regions were amplified from genomic DNA by multiplex PCR. Extracted genomic DNA from each cell subset was spread evenly across all wells of several immunoSEQ 96-well plates, with each plate serving as a replicate. For sorted subsets, each replicate PCR was loaded with roughly 190 ng genomic DNA, equivalent to 30,000 to 35,000 T cell genomes. The purified libraries were quantified using a Qubit 3.0 fluorometer, sized with a Bioanalyzer 2100, and then quantified again using the KAPA Library Quantification kit. Every immunoSEQ 96-well plate was sequenced on a dedicated single-read 150-cycle Illumina NextSeq 550 flow cell. Processing in the source paper ran as follows. Because the immunoSEQ output held only junctional sequences and lacked quality scores, the filtering could not match the filtering applied to full-length reads. To assign V/J genes and CDR3, sequences were annotated using PyIR, a Python wrapper for IgBLAST v1.9, with IMGT germline references. Reads with weak V/J assignments (E-value above 1e-6), missing CDR3, stop codons, out-of-frame junctions, or ambiguous translated residues were removed. V3J clonotypes were defined as sequences sharing the same inferred V gene, J gene, and CDR3 amino acid sequence. Percentage overlap between repertoires was computed as shared unique clonotypes divided by the size of the smaller repertoire. Richness of each repertoire was evaluated using RTK rarefaction, the Chao1 estimator, and Recon v2.1 estimates of unobserved clonotypes. OLGA was used to compute generation probabilities for all TCRbeta clonotypes that the gDNA method yielded from several donors. TCRdb provides this immuneACCESS table in a form limited to in-frame rearrangements. Some clones are lacking; in checked studies, under half of them reflect an unresolved V gene, and why the rest are absent is not known. V, J and clone size reflect that table, while D and trimming were determined from the DNA. The sample table contains over 2,000,000 clones; only one count was recorded for 93% of them. Under 2% of the sample rests with the top ten.

Trimming leaves V shorter by 9 bases and J shorter by 2 bases, with the junction holding 4 bases beyond the gene matches. Sequences LNHNV (CDR1) and YYDKDF (CDR2) are obtained from the germline V gene (reference sequence). From the cysteine through the phenylalanine, the CDR3 covers 12 amino acids. The CDR3 DNA has 36 bases and is translated from base 1. For the CD8 naive samples, CD45RO-negative cells were positively selected for CCR7, yielding a CD45RA+CCR7+ population from which TemRA cells were excluded. The donors were healthy, HIV-negative adults with no recently reported acute infections or vaccinations. All donors were Caucasian adults living in Nashville, Tennessee, USA. After blood collection by leukapheresis, PBMCs were isolated using Ficoll-Histopaque density gradient centrifugation and then cryopreserved in the vapor phase of liquid nitrogen. Analytical flow cytometry was used to check the purity and quantity of every magnetically sorted T cell population. Genomic DNA was isolated from every sorted fraction and measured by UV absorbance on a Nanodrop 2000c.

Recombination connected TRBV15 to TRBJ2-7; 7 bases in the junction line up with TRBD1. This clonotype originated in a man younger than 35 in good health. Some clones in this sample may be carry-over from other donors' samples. The sequenced material came from naive CD8+ T cells from PBMCs. The cell subset or site label on this specimen signifies: CD45RA+CCR7+. In nucleotides, the sequence is TGTGCCACACGGGACAGTGCCTACGAGCAGTACTTC. Its translation reads: CATRDSAYEQYF.